The 18 T cell receptor beta chains below all came from one sample that was sequenced in a study of T cells in Graves' hyperthyroidism and ophthalmopathy. TCR beta CDR3 sequences were amplified from RNA transcripts. HTBI primers drove first-round RT-PCR of the TCR CDR3. TCRdb processed the multiplex PCR reads anew with MiXCR; each CDR3 protein has one entry. The sample has 400,000 or so distinct CDR3 sequences; 11% to 15% are singletons. Source material: blood. These receptors were collected from a man aged 45-65 years with Graves' ophthalmopathy.

This clonotype was seen only a few times. The rearrangement uses TRBV30 and TRBJ2-5, with TRBD2 matching over 7 bases. J lost 5 bases, V lost 4 bases, and 7 bases had no gene match. The CDR3 sequence is 13 residues long. In germline, CDR1 is GTSNPN, CDR2 SVGIG (reference sequence). The CDR3 bases are TGTGCCTGGAACCCGGCCGGGGGGGAGACCCAGTACTTC. This translates into CAWNPAGGETQYF.

Many counts were recorded for this clonotype. The chain uses TRBV18 and TRBJ2-5, with 7 bases fitting TRBD1. Looked up from germline, CDR1 is KGHSH and CDR2 is LQKENI. CDR3 size: 16 residues. With 1 base clipped from V and 1 base from J, the junction kept 6 bases outside the gene matches. CDR3 residues: CASSPRVHRGQETQYF. The CDR3 nucleotides read TGTGCCAGCTCACCACGAGTACACAGGGGCCAAGAGACCCAGTACTTC.

The chain joins TRBV27 to TRBJ2-1; TRBD2 matches at 10 bases. V shed 3 bases, J shed 7 bases, and the junction held 9 bases outside the gene matches. The germline gives CDR1 MNHEY, CDR2 SMNVEV (reference sequence). The CDR3 runs 16 residues. The chain's CDR3 is CASSFLVAGGVNEQFF. In nucleotides, the CDR3 is TGTGCCAGCAGTTTCTTAGTAGCGGGAGGAGTAAATGAGCAGTTCTTC.

This clonotype has more than one count but fewer than ten. The chain has TRBV2 and TRBJ2-2; D call uncertain. Trimming removed 5 bases at V and 5 bases at J, with 12 bases between. The CDR3 runs 14 residues. Germline V gene sequence: CDR1 SNHLY, CDR2 FYNNEI. DNA of the CDR3: TGTGCCAGCAGTCTAATTGTCCTAACCGGGGAGCTGTTTTTT. It yields the protein CASSLIVLTGELFF.

CDR3 residues: CSAAPGYHQSVAKNIQYF. In DNA, the CDR3 is TGCAGTGCTGCCCCGGGATACCACCAGTCAGTGGCCAAAAACATTCAGTACTTC. The V gene is TRBV20-1, the J gene TRBJ2-4; possibly TRBD2 for D (5 bases). From germline, CDR1 is DFQATT and CDR2 SNEGSKA (reference sequence). The CDR3 covers 18 residues. V lost 5 bases to trimming and J lost 1 base, with 24 bases between them.

Many counts were recorded for this clonotype. The chain recombines TRBV5-1 with TRBJ1-3; TRBD1 is a possible D gene (6 bases). Germline CDR1 SGHRS, CDR2 YFSETQ. The CDR3 extends over 17 amino acids. The ends were cut back, 2 bases at V and 1 base at J, with 16 bases in the middle. CDR3 amino acids: CASSFVDSRGSGNTIYF. Here the CDR3 DNA reads TGCGCCAGCAGCTTTGTGGACAGTAGAGGGTCTGGAAACACCATATATTTT.

This clonotype was seen at least ten times. The chain has TRBV9 and TRBJ1-5; no reliable D call. This CDR3 is built from 13 residues. Trimming took off 2 bases at V and 4 bases at J, with 7 bases between the two ends. The germline V gene has CDR1 SGDLS and CDR2 YYNGEE. The CDR3 DNA reads TGTGCCAGCAGCGTGAACGAAAATCAGCCCCAGCATTTT. Protein product: CASSVNENQPQHF. Based on the CDR3 plus reference TRBV9 and TRBJ1-5, the full variable domain is DSGVTQTPKHLITATGQRVTLRCSPRSGDLSVYWYQQSLDQGLQFLIQYYNGEERAKGNILERFSAQQFPDLHSELNLSSLELGDSALYFCASSVNENQPQHFGDGTRLSIL.

The table lists this clonotype with many counts. The chain is built from TRBV18 and TRBJ1-4, with 9 bases identical to TRBD1. The ends lost 3 bases at V and 7 bases at J; junction bases unmatched: 9. The CDR3 is made up of 16 amino acids. CDR1 is KGHSH and CDR2 is LQKENI in the germline V gene. This CDR3 reads CASSPTTGGSGEKLFF. DNA for the CDR3: TGTGCCAGCTCACCGACTACAGGGGGCTCTGGTGAAAAACTGTTTTTT. The full variable domain, completed using reference TRBV18 and TRBJ1-4, is NAGVMQNPRHLVRRRGQEARLRCSPMKGHSHVYWYRQLPEEGLKFMVYLQKENIIDESGMPKERFSAEFPKEGPSILRIQQVVRGDSAAYFCASSPTTGGSGEKLFFGSGTQLSVL.

A few counts support this clonotype. The V and J genes are TRBV9 and TRBJ2-5; a possible D gene is TRBD2 (5 bases). V lost 3 bases to trimming and J lost 4 bases, with 16 bases between them. Germline V CDR1 and CDR2: SGDLS, YYNGEE. The CDR3 runs 15 residues. DNA for the CDR3: TGTGCCAGCAGCGCGCTAGCCGTAGAGGGAGAGACCCAGTACTTC. Residues: CASSALAVEGETQYF. Full variable domain (outside the CDR3, taken from reference TRBV9 and TRBJ2-5): DSGVTQTPKHLITATGQRVTLRCSPRSGDLSVYWYQQSLDQGLQFLIQYYNGEERAKGNILERFSAQQFPDLHSELNLSSLELGDSALYFCASSALAVEGETQYFGPGTRLLVL.

This clonotype has a handful of counts. The chain recombines TRBV5-6 with TRBJ2-5; 14 nucleotides align to TRBD2. The germline gives CDR1 SGHDT, CDR2 YYEEEE. The CDR3 has 17 residues. V shed 4 bases and J 3 bases; nucleotides not matched to a gene: 8. This CDR3 is CASSPRRGLAGEETQYF. Written as DNA, the CDR3 is TGTGCCAGCAGCCCGAGGCGGGGACTAGCGGGAGAAGAGACCCAGTACTTC.

The chain recombines TRBV13 with TRBJ2-5, with D perhaps TRBD2 (6 bases). V was shortened by 6 bases and J by 5 bases, with 28 bases between the two germline ends. Germline loops: CDR1 PRHDT, CDR2 FYEKMQ (reference sequence). The CDR3 covers 18 residues. CDR3 in amino acids: CASSLTSGTRFTFETQYF. The CDR3 DNA sequence: TGTGCCAGCAGTCTAACCTCCGGGACTCGTTTTACGTTTGAGACCCAGTACTTC.

Points on this clonotype: This may be a read error: a much more frequent sequence differs by one nucleotide. The rearrangement links TRBV6-5 to TRBJ2-1; D is unresolved. There are 14 residues in the CDR3. V was cut by 4 bases and J by 9 bases, with 16 bases left in between. Per the germline V gene, CDR1 is MNHEY and CDR2 is SVGAGI. CDR3 DNA sequence: TGTGCCAGCAGTTCCGAGACCACCCGAGGTGAGCAGTTCTTC. It codes for CASSSETTRGEQFF.

This clonotype was seen repeatedly, ten times or more. The CDR3 DNA is TGTGCCAGCAGTCTAGTCATCCAGAGCTCCTACAATGAGCAGTTCTTC. Protein: CASSLVIQSSYNEQFF. The gene calls are TRBV28 and TRBJ2-1; D gene ambiguous. This CDR3 has 16 amino acids. Germline V gene data show CDR1 as MDHEN and CDR2 as SYDVKM. The V end lost 5 bases, the J end lost 0 bases, and 14 bases lay between the germline ends.

This clonotype has more than one count but fewer than ten. The CDR3 protein is CASGKTKRASSYNEQFF. Written as DNA, the CDR3 is TGTGCCAGTGGTAAAACAAAGAGGGCCAGCTCCTACAATGAGCAGTTCTTC. The V and J genes are TRBV19 and TRBJ2-1; TRBD2 is a possible D gene (5 bases). The CDR3 sequence is 17 residues long. CDR1 is LNHDA, CDR2 SQIVND, per germline (reference sequence). The ends were cut back, 8 bases at V and 0 bases at J, with 20 bases in the middle.

The chain recombines TRBV7-9 with TRBJ1-4, with 9 bases identical to TRBD1. J was trimmed by 8 bases and V by 6 bases; bases with no gene match: 7. Per the germline V gene, CDR1 is SEHNR and CDR2 is FQNEAQ (reference sequence). The CDR3 contains 14 residues. The chain's CDR3 is CASSATGGKEKLFF. CDR3 nucleotides: TGTGCCAGCAGTGCGACAGGGGGGAAAGAAAAACTGTTTTTT.

V is TRBV7-2 and J is TRBJ2-5; D gene unclear. CDR1 and CDR2 (germline): SGHTA, FQGNSA. V was cut by 5 bases and J by 7 bases, with 11 bases left in between. The length of the CDR3 is 12 residues. CDR3 residues: CASSPSSVTQYF. CDR3 nucleotides: TGTGCCAGCAGCCCCAGCAGTGTGACCCAGTACTTC.

This clonotype was recorded at least ten times. The chain employs TRBV30 and TRBJ2-1; no clear D gene. The CDR3 contains 15 residues. V lost 7 bases and J lost 2, with 18 bases in between. Germline-derived CDR1 and CDR2 are GTSNPN and SVGIG (reference sequence). The CDR3 region has the DNA TGTGCCTCCTACCGCCGAAGTTTTCCCTACAATGAGCAGTTCTTC. Protein: CASYRRSFPYNEQFF.

In its sample, this clonotype was seen many times. The chain joins TRBV7-8 to TRBJ2-3; perhaps TRBD2 as D (5 bases). The V gene lost 4 bases and the J gene lost 0 bases, with 14 bases spanning the gap. The germline CDR1 and CDR2 sequences are SGHVS and FQNEAQ. The CDR3 consists of 16 residues. The CDR3 DNA is TGTGCCAGCAGCTCTATAGCGAGGGTTAGCACAGATACGCAGTATTTT. Its protein is CASSSIARVSTDTQYF.